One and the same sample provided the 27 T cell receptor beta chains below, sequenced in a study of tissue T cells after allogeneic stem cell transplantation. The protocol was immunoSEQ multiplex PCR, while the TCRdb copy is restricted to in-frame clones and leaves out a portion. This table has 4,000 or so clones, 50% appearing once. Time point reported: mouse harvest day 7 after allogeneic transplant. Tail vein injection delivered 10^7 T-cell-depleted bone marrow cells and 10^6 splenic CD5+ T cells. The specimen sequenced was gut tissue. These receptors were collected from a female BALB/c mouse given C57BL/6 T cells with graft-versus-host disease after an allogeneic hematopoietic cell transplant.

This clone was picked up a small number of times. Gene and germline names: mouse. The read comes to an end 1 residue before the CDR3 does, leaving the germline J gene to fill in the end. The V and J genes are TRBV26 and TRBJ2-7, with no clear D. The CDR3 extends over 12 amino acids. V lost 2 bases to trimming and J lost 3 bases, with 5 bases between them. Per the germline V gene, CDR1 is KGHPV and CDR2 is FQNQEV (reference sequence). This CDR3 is CASSLNSYEQYF. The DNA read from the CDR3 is TGTGCCAGCAGTCTGAACAGCTATGAACAGTAC.

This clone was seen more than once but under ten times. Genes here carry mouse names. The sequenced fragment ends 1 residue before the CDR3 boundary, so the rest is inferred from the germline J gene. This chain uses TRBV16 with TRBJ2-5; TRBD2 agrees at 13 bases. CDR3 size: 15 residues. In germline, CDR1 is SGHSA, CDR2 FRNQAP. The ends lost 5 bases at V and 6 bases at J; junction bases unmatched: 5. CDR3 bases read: TGTGCAAGCAGCGGGACTGGGGGGGGTGGGGACACCCAGTAC. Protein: CASSGTGGGGDTQY. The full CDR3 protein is CASSGTGGGGDTQYF.

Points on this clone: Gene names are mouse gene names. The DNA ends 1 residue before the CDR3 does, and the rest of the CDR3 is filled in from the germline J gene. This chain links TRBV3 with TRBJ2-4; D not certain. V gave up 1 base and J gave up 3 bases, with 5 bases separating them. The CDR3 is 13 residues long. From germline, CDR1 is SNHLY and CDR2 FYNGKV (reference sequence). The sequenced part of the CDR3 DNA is TGTGCCAGCAGCTTAGGGGCCCAAAACACCTTGTAC. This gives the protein CASSLGAQNTLY. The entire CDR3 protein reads CASSLGAQNTLYF. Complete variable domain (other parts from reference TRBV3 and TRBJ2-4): GPKVLQIPSHQIIDMGQMVTLNCDPVSNHLYFYWYKQILGQQMEFLVNFYNGKVMEKSKLFKDQFSVERPDGSYFTLKIQPTALEDSAVYFCASSLGAQNTLYFGAGTRLSVL.

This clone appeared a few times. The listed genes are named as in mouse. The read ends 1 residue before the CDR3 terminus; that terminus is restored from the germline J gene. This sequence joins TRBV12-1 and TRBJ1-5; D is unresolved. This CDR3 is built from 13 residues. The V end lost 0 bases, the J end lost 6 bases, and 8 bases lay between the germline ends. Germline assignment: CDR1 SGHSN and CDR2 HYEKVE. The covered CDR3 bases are TGTGCCAGCTCTCTCGACCCCATCCAGGCTCCGCTT. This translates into CASSLDPIQAPL. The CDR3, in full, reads CASSLDPIQAPLF.

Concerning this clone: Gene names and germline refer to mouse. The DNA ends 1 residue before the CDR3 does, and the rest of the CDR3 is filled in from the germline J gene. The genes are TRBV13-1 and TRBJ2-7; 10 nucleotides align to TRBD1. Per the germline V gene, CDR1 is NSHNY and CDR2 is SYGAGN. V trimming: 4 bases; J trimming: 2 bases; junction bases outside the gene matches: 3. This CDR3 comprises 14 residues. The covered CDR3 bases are TGTGCCAGCAGTCCCGGGACAGGGGCCTATGAACAGTAC. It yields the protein CASSPGTGAYEQY. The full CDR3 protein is CASSPGTGAYEQYF.

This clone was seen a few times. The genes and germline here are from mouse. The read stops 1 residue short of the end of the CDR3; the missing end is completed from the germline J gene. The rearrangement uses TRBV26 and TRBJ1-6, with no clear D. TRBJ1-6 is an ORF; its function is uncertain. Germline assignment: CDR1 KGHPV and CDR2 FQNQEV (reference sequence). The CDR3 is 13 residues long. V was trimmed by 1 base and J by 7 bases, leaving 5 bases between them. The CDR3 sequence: CASSLWANSPLYF. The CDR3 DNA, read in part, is TGTGCCAGCAGTCTGTGGGCAAATTCGCCCCTCTAC.

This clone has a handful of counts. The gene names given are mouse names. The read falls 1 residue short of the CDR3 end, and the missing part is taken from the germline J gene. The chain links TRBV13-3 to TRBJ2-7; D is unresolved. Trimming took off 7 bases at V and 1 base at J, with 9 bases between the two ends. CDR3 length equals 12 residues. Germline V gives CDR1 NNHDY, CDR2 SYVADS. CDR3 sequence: CASRAFSYEQYF. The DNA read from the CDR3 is TGTGCCAGCCGGGCCTTTTCCTATGAACAGTAC.

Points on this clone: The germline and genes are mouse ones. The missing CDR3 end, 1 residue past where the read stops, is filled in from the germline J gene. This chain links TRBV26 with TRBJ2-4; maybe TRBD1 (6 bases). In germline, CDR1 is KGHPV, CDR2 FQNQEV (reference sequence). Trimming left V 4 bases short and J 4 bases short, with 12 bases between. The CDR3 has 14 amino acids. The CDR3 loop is CASSPLGQKNTLYF. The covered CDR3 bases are TGTGCCAGCAGTCCCCTGGGACAAAAAAACACCTTGTAC.

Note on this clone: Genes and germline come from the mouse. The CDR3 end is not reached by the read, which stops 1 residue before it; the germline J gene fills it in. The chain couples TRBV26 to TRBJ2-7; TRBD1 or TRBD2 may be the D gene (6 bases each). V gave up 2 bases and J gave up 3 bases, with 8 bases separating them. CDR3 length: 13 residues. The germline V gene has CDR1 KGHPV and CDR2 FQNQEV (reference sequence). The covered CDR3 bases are TGTGCCAGCAGTCTGGGGGGCCTCTATGAACAGTAC. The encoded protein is CASSLGGLYEQY. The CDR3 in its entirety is CASSLGGLYEQYF.

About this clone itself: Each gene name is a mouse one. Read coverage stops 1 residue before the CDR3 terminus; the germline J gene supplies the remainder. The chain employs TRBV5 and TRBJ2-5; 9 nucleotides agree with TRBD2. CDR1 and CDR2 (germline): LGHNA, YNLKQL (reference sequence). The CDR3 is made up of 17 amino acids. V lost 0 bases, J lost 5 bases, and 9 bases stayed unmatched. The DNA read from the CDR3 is TGTGCCAGCAGCCAAGATCGACTGGGGGTTAAGACAGACACCCAGTAC. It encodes CASSQDRLGVKTDTQY. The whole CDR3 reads CASSQDRLGVKTDTQYF.

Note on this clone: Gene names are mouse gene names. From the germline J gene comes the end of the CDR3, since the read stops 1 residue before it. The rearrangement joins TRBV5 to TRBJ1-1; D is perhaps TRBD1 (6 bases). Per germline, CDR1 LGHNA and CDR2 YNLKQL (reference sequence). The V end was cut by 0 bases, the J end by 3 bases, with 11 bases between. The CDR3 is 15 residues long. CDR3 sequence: CASSQDLRGDTEVFF. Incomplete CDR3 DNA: TGTGCCAGCAGCCAAGATCTGAGGGGGGACACAGAAGTCTTC.

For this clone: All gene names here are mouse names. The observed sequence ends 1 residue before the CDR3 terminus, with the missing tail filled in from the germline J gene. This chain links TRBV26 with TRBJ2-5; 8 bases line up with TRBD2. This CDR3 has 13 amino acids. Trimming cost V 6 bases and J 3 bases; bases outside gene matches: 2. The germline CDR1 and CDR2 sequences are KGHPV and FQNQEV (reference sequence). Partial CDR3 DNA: TGTGCCAGCAGACGGACTGGGCAAGACACCCAGTAC. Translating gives CASRRTGQDTQY. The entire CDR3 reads CASRRTGQDTQYF.

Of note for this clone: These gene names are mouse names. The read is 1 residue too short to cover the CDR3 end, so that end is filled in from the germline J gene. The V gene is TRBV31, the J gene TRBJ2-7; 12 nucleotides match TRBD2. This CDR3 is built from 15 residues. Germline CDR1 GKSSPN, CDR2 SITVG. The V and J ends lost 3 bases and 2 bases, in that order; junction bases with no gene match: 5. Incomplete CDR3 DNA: TGTGCCTGGAGACACGACTGGGGGGGCGCCTATGAACAGTAC. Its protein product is CAWRHDWGGAYEQY. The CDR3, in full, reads CAWRHDWGGAYEQYF.

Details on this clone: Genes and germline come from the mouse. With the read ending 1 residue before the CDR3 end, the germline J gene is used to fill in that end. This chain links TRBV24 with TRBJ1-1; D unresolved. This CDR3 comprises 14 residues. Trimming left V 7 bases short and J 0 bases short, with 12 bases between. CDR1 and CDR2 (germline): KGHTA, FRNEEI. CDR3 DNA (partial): TGTGCCAGCACCACTGACAAAACAAACACAGAAGTCTTC. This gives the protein CASTTDKTNTEVF. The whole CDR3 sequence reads CASTTDKTNTEVFF.

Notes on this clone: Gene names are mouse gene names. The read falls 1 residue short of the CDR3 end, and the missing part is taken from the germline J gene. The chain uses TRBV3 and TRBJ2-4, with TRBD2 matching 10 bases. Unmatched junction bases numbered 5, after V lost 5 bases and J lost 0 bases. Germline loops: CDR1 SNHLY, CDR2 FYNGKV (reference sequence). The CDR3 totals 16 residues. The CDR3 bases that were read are TGTGCCAGCAGCCGGACTGGGGGCCCTAGTCAAAACACCTTGTAC. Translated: CASSRTGGPSQNTLY. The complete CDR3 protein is CASSRTGGPSQNTLYF. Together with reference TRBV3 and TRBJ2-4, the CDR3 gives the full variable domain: GPKVLQIPSHQIIDMGQMVTLNCDPVSNHLYFYWYKQILGQQMEFLVNFYNGKVMEKSKLFKDQFSVERPDGSYFTLKIQPTALEDSAVYFCASSRTGGPSQNTLYFGAGTRLSVL.

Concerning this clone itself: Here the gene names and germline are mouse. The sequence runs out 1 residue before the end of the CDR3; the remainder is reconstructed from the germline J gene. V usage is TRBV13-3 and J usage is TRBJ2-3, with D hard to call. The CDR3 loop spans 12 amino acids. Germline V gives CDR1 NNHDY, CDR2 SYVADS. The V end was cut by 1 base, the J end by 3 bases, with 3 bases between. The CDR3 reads CASSDSAETLYF. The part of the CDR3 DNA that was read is TGTGCCAGCAGTGATAGCGCAGAAACGCTGTAT.

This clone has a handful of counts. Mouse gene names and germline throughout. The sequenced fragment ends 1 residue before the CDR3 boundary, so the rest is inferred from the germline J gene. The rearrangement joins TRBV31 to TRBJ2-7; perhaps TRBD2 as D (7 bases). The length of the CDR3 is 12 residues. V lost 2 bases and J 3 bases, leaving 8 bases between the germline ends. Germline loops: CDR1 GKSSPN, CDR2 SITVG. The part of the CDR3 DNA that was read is TGTGCCTGGAGTGGGGGGCTCTATGAACAGTAC. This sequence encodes CAWSGGLYEQY. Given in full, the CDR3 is CAWSGGLYEQYF. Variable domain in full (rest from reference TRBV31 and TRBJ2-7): AQTIHQWPVAEIKAVGSPLSLGCTIKGKSSPNLYWYWQATGGTLQQLFYSITVGQVESVVQLNLSASRPKDDQFILSTEKLLLSHSGFYLCAWSGGLYEQYFGPGTRLTVL.

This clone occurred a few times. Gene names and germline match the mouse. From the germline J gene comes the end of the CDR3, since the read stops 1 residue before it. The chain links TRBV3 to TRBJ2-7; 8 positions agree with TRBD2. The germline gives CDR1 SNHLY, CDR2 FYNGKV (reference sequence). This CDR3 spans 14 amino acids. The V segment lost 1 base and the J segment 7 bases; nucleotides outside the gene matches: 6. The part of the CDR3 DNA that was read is TGTGCCAGCAGCTTAGGGGGGGGGCGAGGGGAACAGTAC. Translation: CASSLGGGRGEQY. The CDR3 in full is CASSLGGGRGEQYF.

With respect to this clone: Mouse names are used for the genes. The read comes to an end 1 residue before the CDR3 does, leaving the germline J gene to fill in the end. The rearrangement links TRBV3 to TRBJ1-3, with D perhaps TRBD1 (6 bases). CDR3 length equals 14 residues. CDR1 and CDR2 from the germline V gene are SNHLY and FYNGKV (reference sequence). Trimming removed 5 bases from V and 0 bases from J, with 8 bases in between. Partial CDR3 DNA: TGTGCCAGCAGCCTGACAGGTTCTGGAAATACGCTCTAT. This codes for CASSLTGSGNTLY. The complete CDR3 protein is CASSLTGSGNTLYF.

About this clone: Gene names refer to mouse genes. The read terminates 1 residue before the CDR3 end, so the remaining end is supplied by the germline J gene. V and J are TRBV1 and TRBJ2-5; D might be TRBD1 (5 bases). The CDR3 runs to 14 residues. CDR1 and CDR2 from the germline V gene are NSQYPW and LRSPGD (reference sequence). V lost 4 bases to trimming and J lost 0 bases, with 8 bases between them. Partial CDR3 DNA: TGCACCTGCAGTGGAGGGGTTAACCAAGACACCCAGTAC. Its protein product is CTCSGGVNQDTQY. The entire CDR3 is CTCSGGVNQDTQYF.

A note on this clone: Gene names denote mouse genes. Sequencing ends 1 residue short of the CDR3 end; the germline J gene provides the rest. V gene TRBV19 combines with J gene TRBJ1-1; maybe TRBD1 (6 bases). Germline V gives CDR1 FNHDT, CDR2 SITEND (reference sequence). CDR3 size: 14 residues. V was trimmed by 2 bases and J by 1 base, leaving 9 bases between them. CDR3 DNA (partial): TGTGCCAGCAGTATCCCGGGACAAAACACAGAAGTCTTC. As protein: CASSIPGQNTEVF. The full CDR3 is CASSIPGQNTEVFF.

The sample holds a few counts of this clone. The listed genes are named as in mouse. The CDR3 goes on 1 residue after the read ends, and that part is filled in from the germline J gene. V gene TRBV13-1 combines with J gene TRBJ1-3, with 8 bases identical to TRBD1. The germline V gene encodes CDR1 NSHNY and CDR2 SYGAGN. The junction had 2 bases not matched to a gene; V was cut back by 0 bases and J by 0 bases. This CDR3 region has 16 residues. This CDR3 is CASSDGGQGSGNTLYF. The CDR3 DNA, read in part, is TGTGCCAGCAGTGATGGAGGACAGGGTTCTGGAAATACGCTCTAT.

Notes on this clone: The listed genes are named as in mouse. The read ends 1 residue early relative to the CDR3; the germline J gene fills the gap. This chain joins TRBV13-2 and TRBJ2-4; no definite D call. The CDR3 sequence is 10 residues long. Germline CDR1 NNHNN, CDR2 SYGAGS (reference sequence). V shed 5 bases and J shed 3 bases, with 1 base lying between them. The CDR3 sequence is CASGQNTLYF. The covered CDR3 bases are TGTGCCAGCGGGCAAAACACCTTGTAC.

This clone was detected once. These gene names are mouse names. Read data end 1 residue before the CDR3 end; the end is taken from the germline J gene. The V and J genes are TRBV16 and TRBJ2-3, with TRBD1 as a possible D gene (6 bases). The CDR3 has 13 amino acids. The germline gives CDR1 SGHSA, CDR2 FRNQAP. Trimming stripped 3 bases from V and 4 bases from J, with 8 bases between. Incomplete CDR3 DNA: TGTGCAAGCAGCTTCCAGGGGACAGAAACGCTGTAT. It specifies CASSFQGTETLY. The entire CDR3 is CASSFQGTETLYF.

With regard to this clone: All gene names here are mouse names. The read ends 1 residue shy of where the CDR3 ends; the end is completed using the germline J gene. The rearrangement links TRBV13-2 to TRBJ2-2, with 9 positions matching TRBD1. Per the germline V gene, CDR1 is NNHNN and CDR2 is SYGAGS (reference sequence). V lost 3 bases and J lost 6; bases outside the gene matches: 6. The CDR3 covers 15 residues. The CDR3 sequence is CASGADRGRAGQLYF. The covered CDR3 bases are TGTGCCAGCGGTGCCGACAGGGGGAGGGCCGGGCAGCTCTAC.

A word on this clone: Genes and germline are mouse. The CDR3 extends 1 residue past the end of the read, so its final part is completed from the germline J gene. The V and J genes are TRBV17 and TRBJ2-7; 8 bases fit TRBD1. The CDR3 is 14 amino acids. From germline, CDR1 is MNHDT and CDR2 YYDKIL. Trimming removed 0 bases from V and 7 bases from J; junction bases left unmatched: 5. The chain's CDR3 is CASSRDGRGREQYF. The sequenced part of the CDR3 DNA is TGTGCTAGCAGTAGAGACGGCAGGGGGCGAGAACAGTAC.

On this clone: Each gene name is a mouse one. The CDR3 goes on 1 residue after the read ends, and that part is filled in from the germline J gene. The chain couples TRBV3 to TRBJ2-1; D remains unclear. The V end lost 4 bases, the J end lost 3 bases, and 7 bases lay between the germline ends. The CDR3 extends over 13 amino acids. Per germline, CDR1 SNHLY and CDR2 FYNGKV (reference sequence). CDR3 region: CASSYNTYAEQFF. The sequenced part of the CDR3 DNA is TGTGCCAGCAGCTATAACACCTATGCTGAGCAGTTC.